These 13 T cell receptor beta chains came from one sample sequenced in a study of T cell responses to AZD1222 COVID-19 vaccine. The data were produced by immunoSEQ multiplex PCR, yet TCRdb's version contains in-frame clones alone and is incomplete. Of 130,000 to 150,000 clones in the sample, around 83% were seen once. The source was peripheral blood, collected 28 days after the second AZD1222 dose. These receptors originate from an adult who received the AZD1222 COVID-19 vaccine.

The rearrangement uses TRBV9 and TRBJ1-5; D possibly corresponds to TRBD1 (5 bases). CDR3 length equals 15 residues. Trimming pared 1 base from V and 1 base from J, leaving 9 bases between. Germline V gene data show CDR1 as SGDLS and CDR2 as YYNGEE. Here the CDR3 reads CASSVQGGSNQPQHF. The CDR3 nucleotides are TGTGCCAGCAGCGTACAGGGTGGGAGCAATCAGCCCCAGCATTTT.

The genes are TRBV3-1 (or the pseudogene TRBV3-2) and TRBJ2-2; 14 bases line up with TRBD2. The CDR3 consists of 18 residues. V gave up 0 bases and J gave up 6 bases; unmatched junction bases: 6. The germline V gene has CDR1 LGHDT and CDR2 YNNKEL (reference sequence). The CDR3 reads CASSQDWPTSGRAGELFF. The CDR3 DNA sequence: TGTGCCAGCAGCCAAGATTGGCCGACTAGCGGGAGGGCCGGGGAGCTGTTTTTT.

The chain uses TRBV27 and TRBJ2-5; 8 bases fit TRBD1. Germline lookup yields CDR1 MNHEY and CDR2 SMNVEV (reference sequence). The CDR3 runs to 14 residues. With 6 bases clipped from V and 4 bases from J, the junction kept 7 bases outside the gene matches. This CDR3 reads CASSPSGGPETQYF. DNA for the CDR3: TGTGCCAGCAGCCCCTCAGGGGGCCCAGAGACCCAGTACTTC.

The V call is TRBV5-1, the J call TRBJ2-7; either TRBD1 or TRBD2 may supply D (6 bases each). Trimming pared 0 bases from V and 2 bases from J, leaving 15 bases between. The CDR3 has 16 amino acids. In germline, CDR1 is SGHRS, CDR2 YFSETQ. The CDR3 nucleotides are TGCGCCAGCAGCTTGGAGGGGGGCGGCGGACCCTACGAGCAGTACTTC. Encoded protein: CASSLEGGGGPYEQYF.

The V and J genes are TRBV29-1 and TRBJ2-2; the D gene is possibly TRBD1 (5 bases). Trimming removed 7 bases from V and 6 bases from J, with 15 bases in between. Germline V gives CDR1 SQVTM, CDR2 ANQGSEA. The CDR3 runs 13 residues. CDR3 residues: CSAHPQGSGELFF. In DNA form, the CDR3 reads TGCAGCGCCCATCCTCAGGGTTCCGGGGAGCTGTTTTTT.

This clone showed up just once. The V gene is TRBV5-1, the J gene TRBJ2-2, with a possible D match to TRBD2 (5 bases). Trimming left V 5 bases short and J 7 bases short, with 9 bases between. CDR3 length: 12 residues. The V gene's germline CDR1 is SGHRS and CDR2 YFSETQ. CDR3 in DNA: TGCGCCAGCAGGAGGGAAATCGGGGAGCTGTTTTTT. The encoded protein is CASRREIGELFF.

The J gene is TRBJ1-3, the V gene TRBV2; D gene ambiguous. CDR1 and CDR2 from the germline V gene are SNHLY and FYNNEI. The CDR3 totals 14 residues. The germline V and J ends were trimmed by 4 bases and 0 bases, with 7 bases remaining between them. CDR3 loop: CASSGRYSGNTIYF. CDR3 nucleotide sequence: TGTGCCAGCAGTGGCAGATACTCTGGAAACACCATATATTTT.

The V and J genes are TRBV29-1 and TRBJ1-1, with no clear D. Germline CDR1 reads SQVTM; CDR2 reads ANQGSEA. V gave up 5 bases and J gave up 4 bases, with 11 bases separating them. CDR3 length equals 12 residues. CDR3 region: CSVRFPTTEAFF. CDR3 coding DNA: TGCAGCGTTCGATTTCCCACCACTGAAGCTTTCTTT.

The rearrangement joins TRBV7-2 to TRBJ1-2; D not resolved. This CDR3 is built from 13 residues. V was trimmed by 5 bases and J by 3 bases, leaving 10 bases between them. Germline loops: CDR1 SGHTA, CDR2 FQGNSA. The CDR3 nucleotides read TGTGCCAGCAGCCCAGACCGATACTATGGCTACACCTTC. It is translated as CASSPDRYYGYTF.

J is TRBJ1-2 and V is TRBV6-5; 8 bases fit TRBD1. The CDR3 totals 12 residues. The V gene end was trimmed by 6 bases and the J gene end by 4 bases; junction bases not matched to a gene: 1. Germline loops: CDR1 MNHEY, CDR2 SVGAGI. CDR3 protein: CASSGQGYGYTF. The CDR3 nucleotides read TGTGCCAGCAGCGGACAGGGCTATGGCTACACCTTC.

This chain links TRBV11-2 with TRBJ2-7; D might be TRBD2 (5 bases). Looked up from germline, CDR1 is SGHAT and CDR2 is FQNNGV. Trimming removed 1 base from V and 3 bases from J, with 13 bases in between. The CDR3 has 15 amino acids. The CDR3 here is CASSLVGGFFYEQYF. The DNA for the CDR3 is TGTGCCAGCAGCTTAGTCGGCGGGTTTTTCTACGAGCAGTACTTC.

This sequence joins TRBV6-5 and TRBJ1-2, with TRBD1 identical over 11 bases. After removal of 7 bases from V and 8 bases from J, the junction contained 6 bases not matched to a gene. CDR3 size: 13 residues. The germline V gene encodes CDR1 MNHEY and CDR2 SVGAGI. CDR3 sequence (DNA): TGTGCCAGCACCGGGACAGGGGGTTTAGGCTACACCTTC. Its translation: CASTGTGGLGYTF.

The V and J genes are TRBV6-6 and TRBJ2-7; TRBD1 is a possible D gene (5 bases). V lost 2 bases and J lost 7, with 6 bases in between. The germline CDR1 and CDR2 sequences are MNHNY and SVGAGI (reference sequence). There are 11 residues in the CDR3. The CDR3 DNA is TGTGCCAGCAGTTACAGGGGAGAGCAGTACTTC. Its protein product is CASSYRGEQYF.